Included here is one TCR beta chain sequence, with context. Extracted from the samples, RNA was reverse transcribed into cDNA to serve as the sequencing template. Profiling relied on immunoSEQ multiplex PCR, and the TCRdb table lists in-frame clones only, not all of them. The table lists 150,000 to 200,000 clones, around three fifths of them singletons. This specimen comes from a study of CD8+ T cells in alopecia areata. The sample's treatment: oral pan-JAK inhibitor, 5-10 mg twice daily. Lesional scalp tissue (obtained by punch biopsy) and peripheral blood were collected from alopecia areata patients. This specimen consisted of CD4+ T cells sorted from blood, obtained around week 49, from a patient treated with tofacitinib. The sequence was collected from a human donor with alopecia areata.

The CDR3 nucleotides read TGTGCCAGCAGCTTACTGATAGGGGAGACCCAGTACTTC. It translates to CASSLLIGETQYF. The chain recombines TRBV7-2 with TRBJ2-5, with D uncertain. The CDR3 consists of 13 residues. Trimming left V 2 bases short and J 5 bases short, with 9 bases between. Germline assignment: CDR1 SGHTA and CDR2 FQGNSA.